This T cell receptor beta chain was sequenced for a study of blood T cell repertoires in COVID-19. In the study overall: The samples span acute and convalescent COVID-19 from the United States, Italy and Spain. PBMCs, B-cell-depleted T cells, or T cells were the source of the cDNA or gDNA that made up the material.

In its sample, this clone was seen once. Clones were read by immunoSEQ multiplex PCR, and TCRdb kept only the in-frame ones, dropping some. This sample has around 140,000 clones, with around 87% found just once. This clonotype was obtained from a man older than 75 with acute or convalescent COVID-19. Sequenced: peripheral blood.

CDR3 sequence: CASSPPPGRGRVNTEAFF. The CDR3 nucleotides read TGTGCCAGCAGTCCCCCTCCAGGTAGGGGGCGGGTGAACACTGAAGCTTTCTTT. The rearrangement links TRBV6-6 to TRBJ1-1; 7 nucleotides match TRBD1. Germline CDR1 MNHNY, CDR2 SVGAGI (reference sequence). With V trimmed by 5 bases and J by 0 bases, 15 bases remained unmatched. The CDR3 spans 18 residues.